Listed below are T cell receptor beta chains from one sample, sequenced in a study of blood T cells in healthy people across ages. TCRdb fed the 5' RACE reads into MiXCR, producing one record per CDR3 protein. The table lists approximately 1,000,000 distinct CDR3 sequences, 35% to 45% of them singletons. The sample consisted of blood. Receptor source: a young man in good health. CDR3s include the opening cysteine and the closing phenylalanine or tryptophan. A D gene is named only where the DNA matches it firmly. Clone size is given for some rows only: seen once, a few or many times, or a class if the clone is expanded.

TRBJ2-7 | TRBV6-5 | few | - | CASSPSDGGRYEQYF | TGTGCCAGCAGTCCTTCGGACGGAGGACGCTACGAGCAGTACTTC
TRBJ1-1 | TRBV6-1 | - | - | CASSESMKHTEAFF | TGTGCCAGCAGTGAGAGTATGAAGCATACTGAAGCTTTCTTT
TRBJ1-5 | TRBV20-1 | - | TRBD1 | CSARVAGGINQPQHF | TGCAGTGCTAGAGTAGCAGGGGGGATCAATCAGCCCCAGCATTTT
TRBJ1-2 | TRBV12-3/TRBV12-4 | - | TRBD1 | CASSRTGIDYGYTF | TGTGCCAGCAGCCGGACAGGGATAGACTATGGCTACACCTTC
TRBJ1-5 | TRBV28 | - | - | CASSRTRDIDQPQHF | TGTGCCAGCAGTAGAACCCGGGACATTGATCAGCCCCAGCATTTT
TRBJ1-5 | TRBV20-1 | few | TRBD1 | CSALLQGVYQPQHF | TGCAGTGCTTTATTACAGGGGGTATATCAGCCCCAGCATTTT
TRBJ2-1 | TRBV14 | few | - | CASSEGDSRHEQFF | TGTGCCAGCAGTGAAGGGGATAGTCGCCATGAGCAGTTCTTC
TRBJ1-6 | TRBV27 | - | - | CASRLGGVSSPLHF | TGTGCCAGCAGACTCGGGGGGGTTAGTTCACCCCTCCACTTT
TRBJ1-5 | TRBV7-8 | - | - | CASSPQVAGGNNQPQHF | TGTGCCAGCAGCCCCCAAGTGGCCGGGGGAAATAATCAGCCCCAGCATTTT
TRBJ1-1 | TRBV6-2/TRBV6-3 | - | - | CASSSEGGNTEAFF | TGTGCCAGCAGTTCCGAAGGGGGGAACACTGAAGCTTTCTTT
TRBJ1-5 | TRBV28 | - | - | CASSLPQHF | TGTGCCAGCAGTTTGCCCCAGCATTTT
TRBJ2-1 | TRBV4-1 | - | TRBD2 | CASSLSSLSGGAGNEQFF | TGCGCCAGCAGCCTATCATCCCTAAGCGGGGGGGCGGGAAATGAGCAGTTCTTC
TRBJ2-7 | TRBV20-1 | - | - | CSAHGDSSYEQYF | TGCAGTGCTCACGGGGATAGCTCCTACGAGCAGTACTTC
TRBJ1-4 | TRBV27 | few | - | CASSLGASNEKLFF | TGTGCCAGCAGTTTAGGGGCCTCTAATGAAAAACTGTTTTTT
TRBJ1-2 | TRBV5-6 | - | TRBD1 | CASSFGQAITGYTF | TGTGCCAGCAGCTTTGGACAGGCAATCACAGGCTACACCTTC
TRBJ2-6 | TRBV9 | once | TRBD1 | CASSYATGGRERIFSGANVLTF | TGTGCCAGCAGCTACGCGACAGGGGGCCGCGAGAGAATATTCTCTGGGGCCAACGTCCTGACTTTC